The table lists the clone carrying this T cell receptor (beta chain) with many counts. This entry is derived from a study of regulatory T cells in long-lasting Graves disease. The CDR3 sequence is 12 residues long. Germline V gives CDR1 MNHEY, CDR2 SMNVEV (reference sequence). Between the trimmed V and J ends, which lost 5 bases and 1 base, there was a span of 2 bases. iRepertoire HTBI primers and Arm-PCR of CDR3 regions built TCR beta libraries. TCRdb analysed the multiplex PCR reads with MiXCR anew, one entry per CDR3 protein. The sample holds more than 300,000 distinct CDR3 sequences; roughly 21% are singletons and the top ten take roughly 29%. Time point reported: persistent/refractory GD, antithyroid drugs over 5 years with positive TRAb. PBMC-extracted RNA yielded the TCR library. EDTA tubes received 7.5 to 9 milliliters of drawn peripheral blood.

This chain connects TRBV27 to TRBJ2-2, with D hard to call. The source of this sequence is a female donor with Graves disease. Specimen: peripheral blood mononuclear cells (PBMCs), collected when the disease was refractory, from a patient treated with antithyroid drugs. The CDR3, as DNA: TGTGCCAGCAGTCAGAACACCGGGGAGCTGTTTTTT. Residues: CASSQNTGELFF.